The following is a T cell receptor (beta chain) sequence with its context. The antigen is undetermined. The V segment lost 3 bases and the J segment 3 bases; nucleotides outside the gene matches: 6. Germline CDR1 and CDR2: DFQATT and SNEGSKA (reference sequence). The CDR3 consists of 14 residues. This sample is part of a study of T cells after yellow fever vaccination. The study's findings and limits: Faster peaking, at day 5 versus 15, marked a secondary response that was weaker.

TCRdb reanalysed the 5' RACE reads using MiXCR and keeps one entry per CDR3 protein. The data contain under 500,000 distinct CDR3 sequences, 18% of them seen just once; the ten biggest clones take up about 18%. The receptor was isolated from a man in his late teens or twenties who received the YFV17D yellow fever vaccine. Specimen: PBMCs, collected before the yellow fever booster vaccination. The chain joins TRBV20-1 to TRBJ2-7; 9 positions agree with TRBD1. The CDR3 loop is CSAREGTGSYEQYV. CDR3 bases: TGCAGTGCTAGGGAGGGGACAGGGAGCTACGAGCAGTACGTC.